This T cell receptor (beta chain) was sequenced for a study of long-term antiretroviral therapy in people with HIV. CDR3 length: 12 residues. Looked up from germline, CDR1 is SGHAT and CDR2 is FQDESV (reference sequence). V was cut by 2 bases and J by 8 bases, with 9 bases left in between. It was version v3.0 of the immunoSEQ assay that was run at survey level. Sequencing was performed with immunoSEQ multiplex PCR; in TCRdb, only in-frame clones are kept and a portion is missing. The data show about 21,000 clones, with 79% seen just once and almost 9.5% held by the top ten. This TCR was recovered from a middle-aged woman with HIV. The specimen was unsorted PBMCs, collected 4.1 years after starting antiretroviral therapy. The rearrangement uses TRBV11-1 and TRBJ1-1; the D gene is possibly TRBD1 (5 bases). CDR3 region: CASSLSGPEAFF. The CDR3 DNA is TGTGCCAGCAGCTTATCAGGGCCAGAAGCTTTCTTT.